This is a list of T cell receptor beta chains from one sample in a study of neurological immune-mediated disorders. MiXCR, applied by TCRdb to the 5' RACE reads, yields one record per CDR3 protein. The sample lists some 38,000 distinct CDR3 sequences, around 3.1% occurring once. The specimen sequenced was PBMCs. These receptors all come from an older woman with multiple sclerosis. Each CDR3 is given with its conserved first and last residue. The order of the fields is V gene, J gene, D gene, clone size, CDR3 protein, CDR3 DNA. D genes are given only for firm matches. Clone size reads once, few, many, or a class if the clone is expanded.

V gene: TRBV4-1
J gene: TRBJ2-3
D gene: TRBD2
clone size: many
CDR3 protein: CASSQDLAGSYTQYF
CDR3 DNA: TGCGCCAGCAGCCAAGATCTAGCGGGGTCCTATACGCAGTATTTT

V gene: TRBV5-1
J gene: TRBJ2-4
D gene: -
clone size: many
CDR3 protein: CASRAGPGKNIQYF
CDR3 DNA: TGCGCCAGCAGGGCAGGGCCTGGCAAAAACATTCAGTACTTC

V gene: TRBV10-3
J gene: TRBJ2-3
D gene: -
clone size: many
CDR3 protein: CAISVGDTLRDTQYF
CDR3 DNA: TGTGCCATCAGTGTTGGGGACACCCTACGTGATACGCAGTATTTT

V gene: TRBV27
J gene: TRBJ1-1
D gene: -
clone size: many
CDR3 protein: CASSLSPRAENTEAFF
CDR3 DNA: TGTGCCAGCAGTTTATCCCCTAGAGCGGAGAACACTGAAGCTTTCTTT

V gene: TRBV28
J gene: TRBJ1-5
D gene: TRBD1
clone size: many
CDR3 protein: CASSPRGQGPNQPQHF
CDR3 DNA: TGTGCCAGCAGTCCTCGGGGACAGGGTCCCAATCAGCCCCAGCATTTT

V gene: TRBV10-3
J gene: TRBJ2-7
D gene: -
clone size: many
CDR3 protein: CAIGEGYEQYF
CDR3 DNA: TGTGCCATCGGTGAGGGCTACGAGCAGTACTTC

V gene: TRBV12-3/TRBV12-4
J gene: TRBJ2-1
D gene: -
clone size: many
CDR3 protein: CASSFGYNEQFF
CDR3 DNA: TGTGCCAGCAGTTTCGGGTACAATGAGCAGTTCTTC

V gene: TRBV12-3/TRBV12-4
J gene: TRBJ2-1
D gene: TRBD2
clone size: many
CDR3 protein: CASTYSGGAYEQFF
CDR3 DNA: TGTGCCAGCACTTATAGCGGGGGGGCCTATGAGCAGTTCTTC

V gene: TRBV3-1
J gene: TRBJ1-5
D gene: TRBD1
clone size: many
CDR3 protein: CASSQGTGYSNQPQHF
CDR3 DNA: TGTGCCAGCAGCCAAGGGACAGGTTATAGCAATCAGCCCCAGCATTTT

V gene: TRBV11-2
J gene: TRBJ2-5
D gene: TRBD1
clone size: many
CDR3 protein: CASSHLTGGGETQYF
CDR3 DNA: TGTGCCAGCAGCCATTTGACAGGGGGTGGAGAGACCCAGTACTTC

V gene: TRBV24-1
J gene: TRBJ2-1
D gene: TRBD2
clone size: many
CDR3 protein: CATSKLAGGPNEQFF
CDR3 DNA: TGTGCCACCAGTAAACTAGCGGGGGGCCCCAATGAGCAGTTCTTC

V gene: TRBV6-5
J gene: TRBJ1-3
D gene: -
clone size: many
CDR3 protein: CASRPPGGRGNTIYF
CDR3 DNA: TGTGCCAGCAGACCTCCCGGGGGGCGGGGAAACACCATATATTTT

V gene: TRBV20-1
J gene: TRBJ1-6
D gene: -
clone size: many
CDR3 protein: CSARDLGEDTNFAPLHF
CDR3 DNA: TGCAGTGCTAGAGATTTAGGAGAGGACACAAATTTTGCACCCCTCCACTTT

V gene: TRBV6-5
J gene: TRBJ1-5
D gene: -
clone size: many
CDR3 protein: CASRHRNIGNQPQHF
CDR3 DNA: TGTGCCAGCAGACACCGGAACATCGGCAATCAGCCCCAGCATTTT

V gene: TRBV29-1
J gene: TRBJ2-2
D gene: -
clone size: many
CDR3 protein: CSAWNTGELFF
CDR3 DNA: TGCAGCGCCTGGAACACCGGGGAGCTGTTTTTT

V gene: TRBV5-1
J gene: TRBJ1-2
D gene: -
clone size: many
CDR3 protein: CASSLGPVREHGYTF
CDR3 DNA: TGCGCCAGCAGCTTGGGCCCAGTGAGGGAGCATGGCTACACCTTC

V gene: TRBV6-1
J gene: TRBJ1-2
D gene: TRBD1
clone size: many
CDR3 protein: CASSEGQGLGYTF
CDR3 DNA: TGTGCCAGCAGTGAAGGACAGGGGTTGGGCTACACCTTC

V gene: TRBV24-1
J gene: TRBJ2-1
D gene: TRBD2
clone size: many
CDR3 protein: CATSDSLAVSYNEQFF
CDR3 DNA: TGTGCCACCAGTGACTCACTAGCGGTATCCTACAATGAGCAGTTCTTC

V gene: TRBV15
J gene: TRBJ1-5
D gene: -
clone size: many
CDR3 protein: CATSSGQHSNQPQHF
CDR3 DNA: TGTGCCACCAGCAGCGGACAGCATAGCAATCAGCCCCAGCATTTT

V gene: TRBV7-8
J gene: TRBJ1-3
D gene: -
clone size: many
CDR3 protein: CASSLLAGNPTSGNTIYF
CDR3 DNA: TGTGCCAGCAGCTTATTGGCAGGAAACCCGACCTCTGGAAACACCATATATTTT

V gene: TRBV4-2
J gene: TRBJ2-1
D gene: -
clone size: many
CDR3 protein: CASSQGSSGSISYNEQFF
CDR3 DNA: TGTGCCAGCAGCCAAGGGTCCTCTGGGAGTATTTCCTACAATGAGCAGTTCTTC

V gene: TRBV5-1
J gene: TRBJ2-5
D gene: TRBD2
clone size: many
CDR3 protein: CASSFGLAGGQETQYF
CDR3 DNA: TGCGCCAGCAGCTTCGGACTAGCGGGGGGTCAAGAGACCCAGTACTTC

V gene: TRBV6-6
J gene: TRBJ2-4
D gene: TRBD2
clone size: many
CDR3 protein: CASSYSWGGTSFLHENIQYF
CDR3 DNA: TGTGCCAGCAGTTATAGTTGGGGGGGGACTAGCTTCCTCCACGAAAACATTCAGTACTTC

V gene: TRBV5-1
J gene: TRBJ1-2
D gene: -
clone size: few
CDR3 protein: CASSDTGPNYGYTF
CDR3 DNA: TGCGCCAGCAGCGACACAGGGCCTAACTATGGCTACACCTTC

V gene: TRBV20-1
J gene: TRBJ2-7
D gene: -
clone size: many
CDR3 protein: CSAPGGTTYEQYF
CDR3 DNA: TGCAGTGCTCCGGGCGGGACAACCTACGAGCAGTACTTC

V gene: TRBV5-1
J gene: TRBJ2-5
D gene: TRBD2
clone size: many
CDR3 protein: CASSQQTSGETQYF
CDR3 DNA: TGCGCCAGCAGTCAACAGACTAGCGGAGAGACCCAGTACTTC

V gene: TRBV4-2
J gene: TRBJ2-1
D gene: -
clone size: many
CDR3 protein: CASSLPSNNEQFF
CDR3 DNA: TGTGCCAGCAGCCTCCCGTCTAACAATGAGCAGTTCTTC

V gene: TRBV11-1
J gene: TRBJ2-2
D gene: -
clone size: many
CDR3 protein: CASSLYETVNTGELFF
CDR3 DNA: TGTGCCAGCAGCTTATACGAGACGGTGAACACCGGGGAGCTGTTTTTT

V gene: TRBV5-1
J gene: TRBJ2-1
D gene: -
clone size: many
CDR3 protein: CASSLGNNEQFF
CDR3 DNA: TGCGCCAGCAGCTTGGGTAACAATGAGCAGTTCTTC

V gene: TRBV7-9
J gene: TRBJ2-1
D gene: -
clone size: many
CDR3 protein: CASSSARPGRVNEQFF
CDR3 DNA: TGTGCCAGCAGCTCCGCCCGCCCGGGTCGAGTAAATGAGCAGTTCTTC

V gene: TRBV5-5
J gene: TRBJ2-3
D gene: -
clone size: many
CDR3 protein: CASSPMILWEEYF
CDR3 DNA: TGTGCCAGCAGCCCCATGATCCTTTGGGAGGAGTATTTT

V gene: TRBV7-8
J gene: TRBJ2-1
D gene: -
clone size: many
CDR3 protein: CASSLFSAGSSYNEQFF
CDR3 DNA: TGTGCCAGCAGCTTATTTTCGGCTGGGAGCTCCTACAATGAGCAGTTCTTC

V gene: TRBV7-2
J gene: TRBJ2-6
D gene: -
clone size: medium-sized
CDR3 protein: CASSPGPSGANVLTF
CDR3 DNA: TGTGCCAGCAGCCCCGGACCGTCGGGGGCCAACGTCCTGACTTTC

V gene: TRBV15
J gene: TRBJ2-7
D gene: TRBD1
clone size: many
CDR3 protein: CATSRDDRVGEQYF
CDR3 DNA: TGTGCCACCAGCAGAGACGACAGGGTCGGGGAGCAGTACTTC

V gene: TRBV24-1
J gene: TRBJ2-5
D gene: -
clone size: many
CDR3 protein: CATSHGGLETQYF
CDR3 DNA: TGTGCCACCAGCCATGGGGGTTTGGAGACCCAGTACTTC

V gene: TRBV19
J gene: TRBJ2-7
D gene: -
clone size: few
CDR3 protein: CASSTQTGPYEQYF
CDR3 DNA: TGTGCCAGTAGTACCCAGACAGGCCCCTACGAGCAGTACTTC

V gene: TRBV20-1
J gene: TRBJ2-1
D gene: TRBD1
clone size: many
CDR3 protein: CSARYTGVDEQFF
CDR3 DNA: TGCAGTGCTAGGTATACAGGGGTCGATGAGCAGTTCTTC

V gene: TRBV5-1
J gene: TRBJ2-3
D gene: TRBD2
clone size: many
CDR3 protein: CASLGTSGVGDTQYF
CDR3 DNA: TGCGCCAGCCTCGGGACTAGCGGGGTCGGAGATACGCAGTATTTT

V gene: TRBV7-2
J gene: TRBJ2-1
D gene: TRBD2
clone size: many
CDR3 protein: CASSLGAGGPYNEQFF
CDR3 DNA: TGTGCCAGCAGCTTAGGGGCGGGGGGGCCCTACAATGAGCAGTTCTTC

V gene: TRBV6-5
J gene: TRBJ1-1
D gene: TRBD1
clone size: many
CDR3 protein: CASSYSGAGGNTEAFF
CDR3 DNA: TGTGCCAGCAGTTACTCGGGGGCAGGGGGGAACACTGAAGCTTTCTTT

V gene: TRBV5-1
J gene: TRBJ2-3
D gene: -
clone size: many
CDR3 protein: CASSLSQGLDTQYF
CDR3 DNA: TGCGCCAGCAGCTTAAGTCAGGGCCTAGATACGCAGTATTTT

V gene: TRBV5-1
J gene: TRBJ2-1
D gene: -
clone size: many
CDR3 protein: CASSLVTSINEQFF
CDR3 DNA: TGCGCCAGCAGCTTGGTAACTAGTATCAATGAGCAGTTCTTC

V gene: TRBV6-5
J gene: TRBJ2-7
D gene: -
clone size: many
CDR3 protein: CASSIGYEQYF
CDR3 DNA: TGTGCCAGCAGTATCGGGTACGAGCAGTACTTC

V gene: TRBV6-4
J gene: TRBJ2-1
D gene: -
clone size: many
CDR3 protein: CASSDSGGTYNEQFF
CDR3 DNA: TGTGCCAGCAGTGACTCTGGGGGAACCTACAATGAGCAGTTCTTC

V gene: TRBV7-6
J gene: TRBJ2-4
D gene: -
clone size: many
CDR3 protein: CASSLDGTGALAKNIQYF
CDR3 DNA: TGTGCCAGCAGCTTAGACGGGACGGGGGCTTTGGCCAAAAACATTCAGTACTTC